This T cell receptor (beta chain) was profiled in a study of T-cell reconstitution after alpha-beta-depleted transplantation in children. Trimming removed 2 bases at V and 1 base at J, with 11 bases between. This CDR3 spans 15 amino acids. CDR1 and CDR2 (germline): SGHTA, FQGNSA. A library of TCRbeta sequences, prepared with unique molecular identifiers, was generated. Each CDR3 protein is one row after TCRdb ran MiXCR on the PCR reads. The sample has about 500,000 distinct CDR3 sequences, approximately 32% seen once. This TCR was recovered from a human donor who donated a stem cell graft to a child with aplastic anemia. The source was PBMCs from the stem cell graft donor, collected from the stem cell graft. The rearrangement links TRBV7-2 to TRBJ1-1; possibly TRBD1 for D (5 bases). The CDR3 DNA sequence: TGTGCCAGCAGCTTAAGACATGGACAGAACACTGAAGCTTTCTTT. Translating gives CASSLRHGQNTEAFF.